The 5 T cell receptor beta chains reported below all come from one sample, sequenced in a study of early T cells in non-severe SARS-CoV-2 infection. TCRdb re-analysed the 5' RACE reads in MiXCR, keeping a single row per CDR3 protein. The profile covers 80,000 or so distinct CDR3 sequences, with 15% appearing a single time and 10% to 15% taken by the ten largest. Sequenced input: whole blood. The receptors were gathered from an adult who was a healthcare worker with PCR-confirmed SARS-CoV-2 infection or an uninfected control (not recorded which).

This clonotype was seen a few times. The chain uses TRBV6-5 and TRBJ2-7; tentatively, D is TRBD2 (6 bases). Germline-derived CDR1 and CDR2 are MNHEY and SVGAGI. The CDR3 covers 15 residues. Trimming stripped 8 bases from V and 2 bases from J, with 19 bases between. The CDR3 spells CASSKWAAGPYEQYF. The CDR3 nucleotides read TGTGCCAGCTCAAAGTGGGCGGCGGGGCCCTACGAGCAGTACTTC.

The chain combines TRBV14 with TRBJ1-1; D gene uncertain. Germline assignment: CDR1 SGHDN and CDR2 FVKESK. The CDR3 contains 15 residues. Trimming took 4 bases from V and 3 from J, leaving 15 bases between them. Here the CDR3 DNA reads TGTGCCAGCAGCCTAATCGGGGTTCAGGACACTGAAGCTTTCTTT. Protein product: CASSLIGVQDTEAFF.

The V and J genes are TRBV7-9 and TRBJ1-6, with TRBD1 matching 10 bases. Germline trimming cut 5 bases from V and 8 bases from J; bases unmatched to any gene: 15. This CDR3 spans 18 amino acids. Germline CDR1 and CDR2: SEHNR and FQNEAQ (reference sequence). The CDR3, as DNA: TGTGCCAGCAGCCCCGATGATGGACAGGGGGGAACGTATTCACCCCTCCACTTT. Translation: CASSPDDGQGGTYSPLHF.

Only a few counts were recorded for this clonotype. CDR3 bases: TGTGCCAGCAGTTTAACCGCCCCAGTGAACACTGAAGCTTTCTTT. Translating gives CASSLTAPVNTEAFF. V is TRBV28 and J is TRBJ1-1; D is unresolved. V lost 2 bases and J lost 0, with 10 bases in between. Per germline, CDR1 MDHEN and CDR2 SYDVKM. The CDR3 covers 15 residues.

The chain joins TRBV28 to TRBJ2-2; D not resolved. V was shortened by 5 bases and J by 5 bases, with 6 bases between the two germline ends. Germline CDR1 reads MDHEN; CDR2 reads SYDVKM. The CDR3 runs to 12 residues. CDR3 DNA sequence: TGTGCCAGCAGTATCGAAACCGGGGAGCTGTTTTTT. The encoded protein is CASSIETGELFF.